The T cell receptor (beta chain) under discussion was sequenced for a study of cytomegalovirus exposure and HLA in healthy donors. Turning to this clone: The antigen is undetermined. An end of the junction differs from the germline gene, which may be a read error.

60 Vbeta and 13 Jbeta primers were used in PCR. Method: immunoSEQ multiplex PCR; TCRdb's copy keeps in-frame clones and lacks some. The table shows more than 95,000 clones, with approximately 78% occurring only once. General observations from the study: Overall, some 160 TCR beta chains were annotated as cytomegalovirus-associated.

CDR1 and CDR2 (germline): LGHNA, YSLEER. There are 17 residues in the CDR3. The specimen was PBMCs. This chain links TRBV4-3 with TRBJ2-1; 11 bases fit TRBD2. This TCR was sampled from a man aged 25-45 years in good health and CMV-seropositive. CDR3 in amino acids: CASSQEYRGLADYEEFF. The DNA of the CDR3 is TGCGCCAGCAGCCAAGAATACCGGGGACTAGCGGACTATGAGGAGTTCTTC.